This entry is about one TCR beta chain. Its cognate antigen is unknown. The data derive from a study of shared clonotypes between healthy human individuals. Study-wide context: Donor composition was a couple of women and a few men, aged 18 to 49.

The table came from immunoSEQ multiplex PCR; TCRdb's copy has only in-frame clones and leaves some out. The table has approximately 1.5 million clones, 98% to 99% seen once. V trimming: 5 bases; J trimming: 4 bases; junction bases outside the gene matches: 14. Germline V gene data show CDR1 as SGHVS and CDR2 as FQNEAQ. CDR3 length: 17 amino acids. Study-level findings and limits: For naive CD4 cells, approximately 4.7% of clonotypes were shared across a few donors.

This chain uses TRBV7-8 with TRBJ2-1; TRBD2 matches 7 bases. The source material was naive CD4+ T cells sorted from blood. Subset indicated: CD45RA+ positively selected. The clonotype comes from a man aged 30 to 45 in good health. The CDR3 here is CASSATILAWGYNEQFF. The CDR3 nucleotides read TGTGCCAGCAGCGCTACGATACTAGCGTGGGGTTACAATGAGCAGTTCTTC. The complete variable domain, with remaining parts taken from reference TRBV7-8 and TRBJ2-1, reads GAGVSQSPRYKVAKRGQDVALRCDPISGHVSLFWYQQALGQGPEFLTYFQNEAQLDKSGLPSDRFFAERPEGSVSTLKIQRTQQEDSAVYLCASSATILAWGYNEQFFGPGTRLTVL.